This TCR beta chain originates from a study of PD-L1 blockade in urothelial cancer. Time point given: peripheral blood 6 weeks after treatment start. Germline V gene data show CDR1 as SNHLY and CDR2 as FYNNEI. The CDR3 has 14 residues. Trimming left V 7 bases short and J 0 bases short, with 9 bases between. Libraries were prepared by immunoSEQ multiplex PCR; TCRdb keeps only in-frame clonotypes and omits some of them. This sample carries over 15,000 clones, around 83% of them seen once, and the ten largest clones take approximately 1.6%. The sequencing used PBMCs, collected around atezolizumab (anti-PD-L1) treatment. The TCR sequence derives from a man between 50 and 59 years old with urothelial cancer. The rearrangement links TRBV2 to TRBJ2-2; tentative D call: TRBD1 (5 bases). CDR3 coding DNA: TGTGCCAGCAAAGGGGATACGAACACCGGGGAGCTGTTTTTT. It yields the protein CASKGDTNTGELFF. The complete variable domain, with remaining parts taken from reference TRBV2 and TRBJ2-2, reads EPEVTQTPSHQVTQMGQEVILRCVPISNHLYFYWYRQILGQKVEFLVSFYNNEISEKSEIFDDQFSVERPDGSNFTLKIRSTKLEDSAMYFCASKGDTNTGELFFGEGSRLTVL.